The subject of this entry is one T cell receptor beta chain. Its antigen is not known. The data stem from a study of cytomegalovirus exposure and HLA in healthy donors. Study-level results: In a later analysis, TCR beta V- and J-gene trimming showed a link to a missense DCLRE1C variant.

Though nominally healthy at sampling, donors likely had unrecorded immune exposures. Primers included in the PCR were 60 Vbeta and 13 Jbeta primers. Here immunoSEQ multiplex PCR was the method, and the copy in TCRdb shows in-frame clones only, minus some. This table has over 150,000 clones, roughly four fifths appearing once. V shed 0 bases and J 9 bases; nucleotides not matched to a gene: 7. This CDR3 is built from 15 residues. The germline gives CDR1 SGHTA, CDR2 FQGTGA. The specimen was PBMCs. This sequence joins TRBV7-3 and TRBJ2-2; 7 bases map to TRBD2. This receptor was taken from a middle-aged man in good health and CMV-seropositive. DNA for the CDR3: TGTGCCAGCAGCTTAACCCGGGGGGTACCCCGGGAGCTGTTTTTT. Translated, it gives CASSLTRGVPRELFF.